These T cell receptor beta chains were read from a single sample in a study of blood T cells in healthy people across ages. TCRdb called the 5' RACE reads again in MiXCR, with one record for every CDR3 protein. Here the sample spans 1.5 million to 1.9 million distinct CDR3 sequences, about 42% being singletons. Sequencing input: blood. These receptors all come from a woman between 18 and 29 years old in good health. Each CDR3 is given with its conserved first and last residue. A D gene is named only where the DNA matches it firmly. The size of a clone is reported for some rows only, either as once, few or many, or as a class for expanded clones.

size | D | J | V | DNA | CDR3
few | NA | TRBJ1-2 | TRBV4-3 | TGCGCCAGCAGCCGAGAGGTAGAGACCTATGGCTACACCTTC | CASSREVETYGYTF
few | NA | TRBJ1-1 | TRBV7-2 | TGTGCCAGCAGCTTAGCGAGTCCCTATGCTTTCTTT | CASSLASPYAFF
once | TRBD1 | TRBJ2-1 | TRBV28 | TGTGCCAGCAGTTTACAGGCGACAGGGGGAAATGAGCAGTTCTTC | CASSLQATGGNEQFF
NA | NA | TRBJ1-1 | TRBV30 | TGTGCCTGGAGTGTCGGGGGACACCTGAACACTGAAGCTTTCTTT | CAWSVGGHLNTEAFF
NA | TRBD1 | TRBJ1-1 | TRBV20-1 | TGCAGTGCTAACCGGGACAGGGTAAGCACTGAAGCTTCCTTT | CSANRDRVSTEASF
NA | NA | TRBJ1-2 | TRBV28 | TGTGCCAGCAGAACCGGGAACCTCTATGGCTACACCTTC | CASRTGNLYGYTF
NA | TRBD2 | TRBJ2-3 | TRBV30 | TGTGCCCTGGTGGAGCGGGGGGGCACAGATACGCAGTATTTT | CALVERGGTDTQYF
NA | TRBD1 | TRBJ2-1 | TRBV6-2/TRBV6-3 | TGTGCCAGCAGTGCCCGACAGGGTGCATTAGGGCAGTTCTTC | CASSARQGALGQFF
NA | NA | TRBJ2-3 | TRBV5-1 | TGCGCCAGCATGCAGGGTACAGATACGCAGTATTTT | CASMQGTDTQYF
NA | NA | TRBJ2-6 | TRBV4-3 | TGCGCCAGCAGCCCGGGACATAACTCTGGGGCCAACGTCCTGACTTTC | CASSPGHNSGANVLTF
NA | TRBD1 | TRBJ1-2 | TRBV30 | TGTGCCTGGAGAGGACAGGGCAATGGCTACACCTTC | CAWRGQGNGYTF
NA | TRBD2 | TRBJ2-3 | TRBV12-3/TRBV12-4 | TGTGCCAGCAGTTTTTGGCGGGGGGACTTCTTCACAGATACGCAGTATTTT | CASSFWRGDFFTDTQYF